A selection of T cell receptor beta chains follows, all from one sample in a study of OX40 agonist ivuxolimab in advanced cancers. Assay used: immunoSEQ multiplex PCR; TCRdb lists only in-frame clones, some missing. This sample has about 96,000 clones, with roughly 88% found just once. Sequencing was performed on CD4+ or CD8+ T cells sorted from blood, taken in a trial of the OX40 agonist ivuxolimab. These receptors originate from an adult with an advanced solid tumor such as melanoma, head and neck, liver or kidney cancer. Both conserved end residues are part of each CDR3. The D gene is left open where the match is weak. Not every row has a clone size; where given, it reads once, few, many or a size class.

TGTGCCAGCAGCTTAACAGCGGGAGGGGGTAATGAGCAGTTCTTC,CASSLTAGGGNEQFF,TRBD2,NA,TRBJ2-1,TRBV11-3
TGTGCCACCCCTCTTTTACTGGCCAACGTCCTGACTTTC,CATPLLLANVLTF,NA,NA,TRBJ2-6,TRBV7-2
TGTGCCAGCAGTGTTGGCTATGGCTACACCTTC,CASSVGYGYTF,NA,NA,TRBJ1-2,TRBV2
TGTGCCACCAGCCCGGGGATTAGCTACGAGCAGTACTTC,CATSPGISYEQYF,NA,NA,TRBJ2-7,TRBV15
TGTGCCAGCAGTTTAATCGTTACGTTAGCTGATCCCTACAATGAGCAGTTCTTC,CASSLIVTLADPYNEQFF,NA,few,TRBJ2-1,TRBV27
TGTGCCAGCAGGAAAACAGGTGGAGAGCAGTACTTC,CASRKTGGEQYF,NA,NA,TRBJ2-7,TRBV2
TGTGCCAGCAGCTTACAGGGGGGAATTAACTATGGCTACACCTTC,CASSLQGGINYGYTF,TRBD1,NA,TRBJ1-2,TRBV6-5
TGCGCCAGCAGCTTCACAGGGATGGAGACCCAGTACTTC,CASSFTGMETQYF,NA,NA,TRBJ2-5,TRBV5-1
TGTGCCAGCAGCTTAGATCGGGTGACAGATACGCAGTATTTT,CASSLDRVTDTQYF,NA,NA,TRBJ2-3,TRBV7-2
TGTGCCAGCAGCTTAGCAACCGTCGTCACAGATACGCAGTATTTT,CASSLATVVTDTQYF,NA,NA,TRBJ2-3,TRBV7-8
TGCGCCAGCAGCTTGGGAGCGAGATTGGAAGATACGCAGTATTTT,CASSLGARLEDTQYF,NA,NA,TRBJ2-3,TRBV5-1
TGTGCCAGCTCACCTCGGCAATCAGGCGGGCAAGGAGAAGCTTTCTTT,CASSPRQSGGQGEAFF,NA,once,TRBJ1-1,TRBV18
TGTGCCAGCAGCTTAGCGATGGGACAGGGTAACTATGGCTACACCTTC,CASSLAMGQGNYGYTF,TRBD1,NA,TRBJ1-2,TRBV7-2
TGCAGCGTTGAATCGGGGGGAATTGGCGAGCAGTACTTC,CSVESGGIGEQYF,TRBD2,NA,TRBJ2-7,TRBV29-1
TGTGCCAGCAGCGAATCTACCGGACAGGCCTACTACGAGCAGTACTTC,CASSESTGQAYYEQYF,TRBD1,NA,TRBJ2-7,TRBV13
TGTGCCAGCAGCCGTCCGGGATGGGGCCCTAATGAAAAACTGTTTTTT,CASSRPGWGPNEKLFF,NA,NA,TRBJ1-4,TRBV5-6
TGTGCCAGCAGTGACGAGGAACAGCCCCAGCATTTT,CASSDEEQPQHF,NA,NA,TRBJ1-5,TRBV2
TGTGCCATCAGTGAGTATGCCGGCCAAGAGACCCAGTACTTC,CAISEYAGQETQYF,NA,NA,TRBJ2-5,TRBV10-3
TGTGCCAGCAGCCAAGCAGGGAGGGTCCGCAATGAGCAGTTCTTC,CASSQAGRVRNEQFF,TRBD2,NA,TRBJ2-1,TRBV14